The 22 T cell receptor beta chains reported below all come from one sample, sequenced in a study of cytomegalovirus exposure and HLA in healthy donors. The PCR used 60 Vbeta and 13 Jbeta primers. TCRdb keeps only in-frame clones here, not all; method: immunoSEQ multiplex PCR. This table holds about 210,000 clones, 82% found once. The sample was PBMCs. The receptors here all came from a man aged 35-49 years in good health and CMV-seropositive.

In DNA form, the CDR3 reads TGTGCCAGCAGCCAAAGCGGGGCAGGGATTTACTATGGCTACACCTTC. This codes for CASSQSGAGIYYGYTF. V usage is TRBV14 and J usage is TRBJ1-2; D might be TRBD1 (5 bases). Trimming removed 2 bases at V and 3 bases at J, with 16 bases between. Germline V gene sequence: CDR1 SGHDN, CDR2 FVKESK. The CDR3 is made up of 16 amino acids.

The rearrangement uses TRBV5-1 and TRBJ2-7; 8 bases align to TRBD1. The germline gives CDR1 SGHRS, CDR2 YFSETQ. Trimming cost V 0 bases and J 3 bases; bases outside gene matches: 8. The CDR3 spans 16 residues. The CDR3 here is CASSLVRDRRNYEQYF. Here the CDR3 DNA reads TGCGCCAGCAGCTTGGTAAGGGACAGGCGAAACTACGAGCAGTACTTC. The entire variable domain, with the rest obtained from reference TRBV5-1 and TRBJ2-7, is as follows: KAGVTQTPRYLIKTRGQQVTLSCSPISGHRSVSWYQQTPGQGLQFLFEYFSETQRNKGNFPGRFSGRQFSNSRSEMNVSTLELGDSALYLCASSLVRDRRNYEQYFGPGTRLTVT.

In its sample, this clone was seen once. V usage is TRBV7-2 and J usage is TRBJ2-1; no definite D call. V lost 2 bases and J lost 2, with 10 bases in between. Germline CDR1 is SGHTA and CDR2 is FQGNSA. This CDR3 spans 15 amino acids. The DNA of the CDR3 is TGTGCCAGCAGCTTAATCGGGTTTGCCTACAATGAGCAGTTCTTC. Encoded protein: CASSLIGFAYNEQFF.

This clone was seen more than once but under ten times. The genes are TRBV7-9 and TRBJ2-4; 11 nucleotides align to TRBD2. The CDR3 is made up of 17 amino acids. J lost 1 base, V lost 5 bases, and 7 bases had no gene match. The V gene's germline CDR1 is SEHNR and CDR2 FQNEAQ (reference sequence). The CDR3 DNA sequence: TGTGCCAGCAGCACCTCTAGCGGGGGGTTGGCCAAAAACATTCAGTACTTC. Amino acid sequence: CASSTSSGGLAKNIQYF.

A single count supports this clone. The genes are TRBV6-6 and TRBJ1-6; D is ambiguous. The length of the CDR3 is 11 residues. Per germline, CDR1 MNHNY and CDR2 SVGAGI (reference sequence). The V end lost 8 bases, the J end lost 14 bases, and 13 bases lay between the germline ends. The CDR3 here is CASGPRETLHF. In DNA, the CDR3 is TGTGCCAGCGGTCCCCGGGAAACCCTCCACTTT.

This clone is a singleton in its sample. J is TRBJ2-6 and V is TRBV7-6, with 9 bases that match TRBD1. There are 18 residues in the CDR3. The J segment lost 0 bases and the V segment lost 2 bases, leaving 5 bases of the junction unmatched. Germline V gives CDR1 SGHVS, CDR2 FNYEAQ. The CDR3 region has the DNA TGTGCCAGCAGCTTAATGGGACAGGGTTACTCTGGGGCCAACGTCCTGACTTTC. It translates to CASSLMGQGYSGANVLTF.

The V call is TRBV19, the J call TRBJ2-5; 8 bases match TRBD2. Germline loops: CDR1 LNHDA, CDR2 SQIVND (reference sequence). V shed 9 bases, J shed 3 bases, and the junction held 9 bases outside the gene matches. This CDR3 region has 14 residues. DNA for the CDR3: TGTGCCAGCCAGGGACTAGGGTCGGAAGAGACCCAGTACTTC. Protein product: CASQGLGSEETQYF.

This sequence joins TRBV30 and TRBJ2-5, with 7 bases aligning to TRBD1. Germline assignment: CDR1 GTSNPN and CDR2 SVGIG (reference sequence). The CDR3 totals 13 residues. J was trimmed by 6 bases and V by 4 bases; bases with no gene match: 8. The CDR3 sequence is CAWNQNRGQTQYF. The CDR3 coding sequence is TGTGCCTGGAACCAAAACAGGGGACAGACCCAGTACTTC.

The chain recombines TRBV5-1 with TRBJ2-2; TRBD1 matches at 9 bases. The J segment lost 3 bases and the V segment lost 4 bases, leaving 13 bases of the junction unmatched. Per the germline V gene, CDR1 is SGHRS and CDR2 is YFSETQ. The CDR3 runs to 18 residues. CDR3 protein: CASSLKGTGGSDTGELFF. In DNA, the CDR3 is TGCGCCAGCAGCCTAAAGGGCACAGGGGGCTCGGACACCGGGGAGCTGTTTTTT.

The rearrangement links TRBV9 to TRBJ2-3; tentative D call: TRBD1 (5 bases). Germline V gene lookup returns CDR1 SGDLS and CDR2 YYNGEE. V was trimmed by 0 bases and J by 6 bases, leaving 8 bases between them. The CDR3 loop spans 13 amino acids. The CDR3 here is CASSVGGEDTQYF. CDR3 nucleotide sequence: TGTGCCAGCAGCGTAGGGGGCGAGGATACGCAGTATTTT. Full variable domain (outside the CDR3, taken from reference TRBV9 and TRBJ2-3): DSGVTQTPKHLITATGQRVTLRCSPRSGDLSVYWYQQSLDQGLQFLIQYYNGEERAKGNILERFSAQQFPDLHSELNLSSLELGDSALYFCASSVGGEDTQYFGPGTRLTVL.

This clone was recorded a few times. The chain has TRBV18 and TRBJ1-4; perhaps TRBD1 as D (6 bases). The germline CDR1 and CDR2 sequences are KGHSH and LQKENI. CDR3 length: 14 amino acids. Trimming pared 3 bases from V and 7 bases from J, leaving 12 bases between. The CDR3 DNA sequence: TGTGCCAGCTCACCTTCAGGGGTGCGTGAAAAACTGTTTTTT. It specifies CASSPSGVREKLFF.

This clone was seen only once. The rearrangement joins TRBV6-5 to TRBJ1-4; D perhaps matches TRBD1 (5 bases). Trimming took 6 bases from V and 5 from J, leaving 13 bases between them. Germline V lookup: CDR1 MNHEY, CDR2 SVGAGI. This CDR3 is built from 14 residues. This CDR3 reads CASSFRDSNEKLFF. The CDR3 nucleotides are TGTGCCAGCAGCTTCCGGGACTCAAATGAAAAACTGTTTTTT.

CDR3 in DNA: TGTGCCAGCAGCTTAGGTGGGGACAGGGGGAAAAAACTGTTTTTT. It encodes CASSLGGDRGKKLFF. The chain joins TRBV7-8 to TRBJ1-4; the match to TRBD1 covers 11 bases. Germline loops: CDR1 SGHVS, CDR2 FQNEAQ. After removal of 1 base from V and 9 bases from J, the junction contained 4 bases not matched to a gene. The CDR3 is 15 residues long.

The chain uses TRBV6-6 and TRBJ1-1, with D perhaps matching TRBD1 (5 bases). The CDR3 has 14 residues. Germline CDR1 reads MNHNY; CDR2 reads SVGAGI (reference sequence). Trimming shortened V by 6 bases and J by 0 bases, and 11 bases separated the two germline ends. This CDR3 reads CASSPTDMNTEAFF. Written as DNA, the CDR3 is TGTGCCAGCAGCCCGACGGACATGAACACTGAAGCTTTCTTT.

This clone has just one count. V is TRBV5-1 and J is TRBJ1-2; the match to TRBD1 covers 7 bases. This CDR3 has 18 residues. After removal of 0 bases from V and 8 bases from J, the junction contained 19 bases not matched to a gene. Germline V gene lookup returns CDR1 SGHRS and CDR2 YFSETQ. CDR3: CASSLAAYGTVFRWGYTF. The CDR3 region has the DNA TGCGCCAGCAGCTTGGCGGCCTATGGGACAGTCTTTCGCTGGGGCTACACCTTC.

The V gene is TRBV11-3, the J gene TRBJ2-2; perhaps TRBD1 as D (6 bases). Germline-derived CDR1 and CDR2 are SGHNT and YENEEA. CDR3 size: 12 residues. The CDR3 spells CAGDKITGELFF. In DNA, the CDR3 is TGTGCTGGGGACAAAATAACCGGGGAGCTGTTTTTT.

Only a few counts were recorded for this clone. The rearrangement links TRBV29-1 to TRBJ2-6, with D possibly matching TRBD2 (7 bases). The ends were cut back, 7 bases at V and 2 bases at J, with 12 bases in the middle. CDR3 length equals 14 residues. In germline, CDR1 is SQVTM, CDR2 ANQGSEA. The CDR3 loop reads CSAAGGPGANVLTF. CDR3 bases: TGCAGCGCCGCCGGGGGGCCTGGGGCCAACGTCCTGACTTTC.

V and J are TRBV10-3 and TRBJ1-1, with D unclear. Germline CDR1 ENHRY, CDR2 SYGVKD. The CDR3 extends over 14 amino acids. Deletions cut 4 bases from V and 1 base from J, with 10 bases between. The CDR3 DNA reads TGTGCCATCAGTGGATCTACAGAGAACACTGAAGCTTTCTTT. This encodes CAISGSTENTEAFF.

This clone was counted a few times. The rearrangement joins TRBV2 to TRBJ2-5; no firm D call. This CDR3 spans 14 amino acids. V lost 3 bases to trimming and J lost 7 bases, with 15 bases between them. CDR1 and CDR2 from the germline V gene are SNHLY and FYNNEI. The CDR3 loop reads CASSERLDSGTQYF. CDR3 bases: TGTGCCAGCAGTGAGAGGCTAGATTCCGGGACCCAGTACTTC.

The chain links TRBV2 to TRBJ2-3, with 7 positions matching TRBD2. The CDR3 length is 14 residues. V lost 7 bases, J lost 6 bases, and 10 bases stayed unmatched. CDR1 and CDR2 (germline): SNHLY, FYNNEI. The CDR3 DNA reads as TGTGCCAGCATTCTGGGGGGGAGCAAGGATACGCAGTATTTT. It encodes CASILGGSKDTQYF.

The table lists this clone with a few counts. The CDR3 protein is CASRGLNQPQHF. CDR3 sequence (DNA): TGTGCCAGCAGGGGGCTGAATCAGCCCCAGCATTTT. The chain couples TRBV6-1 to TRBJ1-5, with D perhaps TRBD1 (5 bases). V shed 6 bases and J shed 4 bases, with 7 bases lying between them. Germline CDR1 is MNHNS and CDR2 is SASEGT. This CDR3 region has 12 residues.

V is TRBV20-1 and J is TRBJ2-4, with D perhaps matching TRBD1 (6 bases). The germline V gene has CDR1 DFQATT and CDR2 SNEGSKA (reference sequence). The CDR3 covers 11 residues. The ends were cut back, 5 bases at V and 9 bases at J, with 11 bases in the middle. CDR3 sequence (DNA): TGCAGTGCTCCGACAGGAGGCATTCAGTACTTC. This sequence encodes CSAPTGGIQYF.